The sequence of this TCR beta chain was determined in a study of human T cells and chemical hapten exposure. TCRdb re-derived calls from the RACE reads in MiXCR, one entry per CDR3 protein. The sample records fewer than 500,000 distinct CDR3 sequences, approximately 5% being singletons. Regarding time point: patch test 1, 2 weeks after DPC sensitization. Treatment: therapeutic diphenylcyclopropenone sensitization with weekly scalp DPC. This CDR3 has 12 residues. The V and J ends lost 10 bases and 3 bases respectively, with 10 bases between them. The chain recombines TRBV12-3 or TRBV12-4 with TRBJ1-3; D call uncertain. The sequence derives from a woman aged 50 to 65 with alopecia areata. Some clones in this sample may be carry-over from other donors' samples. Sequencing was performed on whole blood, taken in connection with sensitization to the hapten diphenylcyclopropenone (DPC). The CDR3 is CATNRGGNTIYF. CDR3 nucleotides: TGTGCCACCAATCGGGGTGGAAACACCATATATTTT.